Each of the 7 T cell receptor beta chains below was sequenced from the same sample in a study of immune evolution from preneoplasia to lung adenocarcinoma. Sequenced by immunoSEQ multiplex PCR; TCRdb stores in-frame clones only, minus some. This sample has around 5,000 clones, with over 75% found just once. Sample: FFPE normal lung tissue adjacent to the tumor. The receptors derive from a person between 45 and 75 years old with lung adenocarcinoma.

This clone qualifies as large (0.1 to 1%). The chain links TRBV18 to TRBJ1-1, with TRBD1 matching 7 bases. Germline V gene lookup returns CDR1 KGHSH and CDR2 LQKENI. The CDR3 has 15 residues. J was trimmed by 2 bases and V by 3 bases; bases with no gene match: 6. CDR3 sequence (DNA): TGTGCCAGCTCACCCCGGGACAGCCGTAACACTGAAGCTTTCTTT. Residues: CASSPRDSRNTEAFF.

This chain joins TRBV5-8 and TRBJ2-6; D unclear. V was clipped by 9 bases and J by 5 bases, with 12 bases between them. CDR1 is SGHTS and CDR2 is YDEGEE in the germline V gene. The CDR3 is 13 residues long. CDR3 amino acids: CATTQSRANVLTF. The CDR3 nucleotides are TGTGCCACCACACAAAGTCGGGCCAACGTCCTGACTTTC.

The rearrangement joins TRBV29-1 to TRBJ2-3; D gene unclear. The CDR3 runs 12 residues. V lost 3 bases, J lost 4 bases, and 8 bases lay in between. Per germline, CDR1 SQVTM and CDR2 ANQGSEA. The CDR3 loop reads CSVDRNPDTQYF. The CDR3, as DNA: TGCAGCGTTGACCGAAACCCAGATACGCAGTATTTT.

The V gene is TRBV6-6, the J gene TRBJ2-7; maybe TRBD1 (6 bases). CDR1 is MNHNY and CDR2 is SVGAGI in the germline V gene (reference sequence). V was clipped by 4 bases and J by 4 bases, with 14 bases between them. The CDR3 is 14 amino acids. CDR3 nucleotides: TGTGCCAGCAGTTTCCGGGACACACTTTACGAGCAGTACTTC. Translating it yields CASSFRDTLYEQYF.

This chain joins TRBV4-2 and TRBJ2-7; 8 positions match TRBD2. V shed 0 bases, J shed 5 bases, and the junction held 15 bases outside the gene matches. This CDR3 is 18 amino acids long. The germline V gene has CDR1 LGHNA and CDR2 YNFKEQ. The CDR3 loop is CASSQDTRGTSGHNEQYF. The CDR3, as DNA: TGTGCCAGCAGCCAAGACACAAGGGGTACTAGCGGACACAACGAGCAGTACTTC.

V gene TRBV28 combines with J gene TRBJ2-6; D remains ambiguous. CDR1 is MDHEN and CDR2 is SYDVKM in the germline V gene. V was clipped by 6 bases and J by 3 bases, with 6 bases between them. The CDR3 has 13 residues. The CDR3 region has the DNA TGTGCCAGCAGGCTATATGGGGCCAACGTCCTGACTTTC. Encoded protein: CASRLYGANVLTF.

The chain has TRBV11-2 and TRBJ2-2; D ambiguous. The CDR3 spans 16 residues. Germline values: CDR1 SGHAT, CDR2 FQNNGV. V shed 0 bases and J shed 1 base, with 9 bases lying between them. The CDR3 DNA is TGTGCCAGCAGCTTAGATAGATATAGGAACACCGGGGAGCTGTTTTTT. Translated, it gives CASSLDRYRNTGELFF.